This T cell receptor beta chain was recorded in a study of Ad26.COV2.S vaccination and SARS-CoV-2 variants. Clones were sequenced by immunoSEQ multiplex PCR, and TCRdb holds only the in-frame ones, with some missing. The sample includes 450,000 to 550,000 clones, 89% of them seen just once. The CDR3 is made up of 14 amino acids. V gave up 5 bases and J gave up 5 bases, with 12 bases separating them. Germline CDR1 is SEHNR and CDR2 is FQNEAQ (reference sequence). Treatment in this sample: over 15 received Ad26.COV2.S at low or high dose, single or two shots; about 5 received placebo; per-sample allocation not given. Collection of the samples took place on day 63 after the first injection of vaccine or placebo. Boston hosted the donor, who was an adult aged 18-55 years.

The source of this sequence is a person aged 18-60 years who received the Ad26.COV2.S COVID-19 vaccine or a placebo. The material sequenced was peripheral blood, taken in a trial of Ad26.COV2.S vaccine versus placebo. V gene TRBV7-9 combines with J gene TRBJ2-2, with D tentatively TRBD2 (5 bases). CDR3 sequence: CASSHQGGTGELFF. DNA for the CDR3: TGTGCCAGCAGCCATCAAGGCGGGACCGGGGAGCTGTTTTTT.